A selection of T cell receptor beta chains follows, all from one sample in a study of shared clonotypes between healthy human individuals. The protocol was immunoSEQ multiplex PCR, while the TCRdb copy is restricted to in-frame clones and leaves out a portion. The sample lists over 950,000 clones, around 77% occurring once. The sample consisted of memory CD4+ T cells from PBMCs. The receptors come from a man between 18 and 29 years old in good health. Some clones in this sample may be carry-over from other donors' samples. CDR3s include the opening cysteine and the closing phenylalanine or tryptophan. Fields, in order: CDR3 DNA, CDR3 protein, clone size, D gene, J gene, V gene. A D gene is named only where the DNA matches it firmly. Size values are once, few and many counts, or a class for expanded clones, and some rows have none.

CDR3 DNA: TGTGCCAGCAGTGAAGGGTACTCCTATAATTCACCCCTCCACTTT; CDR3 protein: CASSEGYSYNSPLHF; clone size: -; D gene: -; J gene: TRBJ1-6; V gene: TRBV6-1
CDR3 DNA: TGTGCCAGCACCCCGGGGGCGGGGAACACTGAAGCTTTCTTT; CDR3 protein: CASTPGAGNTEAFF; clone size: -; D gene: -; J gene: TRBJ1-1; V gene: TRBV6-5
CDR3 DNA: TGCGCCAGCAGCTTGGGGGAACAGGGGAACACTGAAGCTTTCTTT; CDR3 protein: CASSLGEQGNTEAFF; clone size: -; D gene: -; J gene: TRBJ1-1; V gene: TRBV5-1
CDR3 DNA: TGTGCCAGCAGGACTAGCGGGTTGAACACCGGGGAGCTGTTTTTT; CDR3 protein: CASRTSGLNTGELFF; clone size: -; D gene: TRBD2; J gene: TRBJ2-2; V gene: TRBV2
CDR3 DNA: TGTGCCGGTAGCGGGAGGGTGACCTACAATGAGCAGTTCTTC; CDR3 protein: CAGSGRVTYNEQFF; clone size: -; D gene: TRBD2; J gene: TRBJ2-1; V gene: TRBV2
CDR3 DNA: TGTGCCAGCAGCTCGGGACTTCCAGGTGTCAAAAACATTCAGTACTTC; CDR3 protein: CASSSGLPGVKNIQYF; clone size: -; D gene: -; J gene: TRBJ2-4; V gene: TRBV9
CDR3 DNA: TGTGCCAGCAGCTTATCGGCTAGTATGGAGACCCAGTACTTC; CDR3 protein: CASSLSASMETQYF; clone size: few; D gene: -; J gene: TRBJ2-5; V gene: TRBV7-9
CDR3 DNA: TGTGCCAGCAGCGACTCACCTGGAAACACCATATATTTT; CDR3 protein: CASSDSPGNTIYF; clone size: many; D gene: -; J gene: TRBJ1-3; V gene: TRBV9
CDR3 DNA: TGTGCCAGCAGTCAGGTGGCGGGAGGGCCGGGGGAGCAGTTCTTC; CDR3 protein: CASSQVAGGPGEQFF; clone size: -; D gene: TRBD2; J gene: TRBJ2-1; V gene: TRBV6-6
CDR3 DNA: TGTGCCAGCAGTCGACTCGTCACTGGGGCCAACGTCCTGACTTTC; CDR3 protein: CASSRLVTGANVLTF; clone size: -; D gene: -; J gene: TRBJ2-6; V gene: TRBV6-5
CDR3 DNA: TGTGCCAGTAGTACCTCGACGGCCGCGCCCCAGCATTTT; CDR3 protein: CASSTSTAAPQHF; clone size: few; D gene: -; J gene: TRBJ1-5; V gene: TRBV19
CDR3 DNA: TGTGCCAGCAGCTTAGGCCCGAGCGGGAGGGGTTCCTACGAGCAGTACTTC; CDR3 protein: CASSLGPSGRGSYEQYF; clone size: -; D gene: TRBD2; J gene: TRBJ2-7; V gene: TRBV11-1
CDR3 DNA: TGTGCCAGCAGCCCAACGGGACTATACACCGGGGAGCTGTTTTTT; CDR3 protein: CASSPTGLYTGELFF; clone size: -; D gene: TRBD2; J gene: TRBJ2-2; V gene: TRBV9
CDR3 DNA: TGTGCCAGCAGCTATTCCGGGACAGCTGATGGCTACACCTTC; CDR3 protein: CASSYSGTADGYTF; clone size: -; D gene: TRBD1; J gene: TRBJ1-2; V gene: TRBV5-4
CDR3 DNA: TGTGCCAGCAGTAGTAGGACTAGCGGGAGGGATGAGCAGTTCTTC; CDR3 protein: CASSSRTSGRDEQFF; clone size: -; D gene: TRBD2; J gene: TRBJ2-1; V gene: TRBV5-4
CDR3 DNA: TGTGCCAGCAGCCGTTCACTAGCGGAGCGTGGTAGGCAGTTCTTC; CDR3 protein: CASSRSLAERGRQFF; clone size: few; D gene: TRBD2; J gene: TRBJ2-1; V gene: TRBV11-1
CDR3 DNA: TGTGCCGGGACAGGGATCTCTGGGCAAGAGACCCAGTACTTC; CDR3 protein: CAGTGISGQETQYF; clone size: -; D gene: TRBD1; J gene: TRBJ2-5; V gene: TRBV2
CDR3 DNA: TGTGCCTCTTTAGGGGGCAGGGCGGCGTCTGGGGCCAACGTCCTGACTTTC; CDR3 protein: CASLGGRAASGANVLTF; clone size: few; D gene: TRBD1; J gene: TRBJ2-6; V gene: TRBV30
CDR3 DNA: TGTGCCTGGAAGCAGACAGATACGCAGTATTTT; CDR3 protein: CAWKQTDTQYF; clone size: -; D gene: -; J gene: TRBJ2-3; V gene: TRBV30
CDR3 DNA: TGTGCCAGCATCAGCTTCGGGGGAATGGGTGAGCAGTTCTTC; CDR3 protein: CASISFGGMGEQFF; clone size: -; D gene: -; J gene: TRBJ2-1; V gene: TRBV7-2
CDR3 DNA: TGCGCCAGCAGGAGCGGGGGTAACACAGATACGCAGTATTTT; CDR3 protein: CASRSGGNTDTQYF; clone size: once; D gene: TRBD2; J gene: TRBJ2-3; V gene: TRBV10-1
CDR3 DNA: TGTGCCACCCAAGGTAGTGTCAATCAGCCCCAGCATTTT; CDR3 protein: CATQGSVNQPQHF; clone size: -; D gene: -; J gene: TRBJ1-5; V gene: TRBV10-3
CDR3 DNA: TGTGCCAGTAGTATCAGCGGGAGGGTACAAGAGACCCAGTACTTC; CDR3 protein: CASSISGRVQETQYF; clone size: once; D gene: TRBD2; J gene: TRBJ2-5; V gene: TRBV19
CDR3 DNA: TGTGCCAGCAGTTTACCCCAGAGCACAGATACGCAGTATTTT; CDR3 protein: CASSLPQSTDTQYF; clone size: few; D gene: -; J gene: TRBJ2-3; V gene: TRBV27
CDR3 DNA: TGTGCCAGCAGCCCCATAGCGGGAATCTCCTACAATGAGCAGTTCTTC; CDR3 protein: CASSPIAGISYNEQFF; clone size: few; D gene: TRBD2; J gene: TRBJ2-1; V gene: TRBV11-2
CDR3 DNA: TGTGCCAGTAGTGGGGGCGCGGGTCCGTATGGCTACACCTTC; CDR3 protein: CASSGGAGPYGYTF; clone size: -; D gene: -; J gene: TRBJ1-2; V gene: TRBV19
CDR3 DNA: TGTGCCAGCCGGAGGACGGGGTCCTACGAGCAGTACTTC; CDR3 protein: CASRRTGSYEQYF; clone size: once; D gene: -; J gene: TRBJ2-7; V gene: TRBV6-1
CDR3 DNA: TGTGCCAGTGGTATCGACGGCACAGATACGCAGTATTTT; CDR3 protein: CASGIDGTDTQYF; clone size: -; D gene: -; J gene: TRBJ2-3; V gene: TRBV7-6
CDR3 DNA: TGTGCCAGCAGTGAATCCGGTCGATGGGCCTACGAGCAGTACTTC; CDR3 protein: CASSESGRWAYEQYF; clone size: many; D gene: -; J gene: TRBJ2-7; V gene: TRBV25-1
CDR3 DNA: TGTGCCAGCAGCCCCCTGAGGGGAGGTGCAGATACGCAGTATTTT; CDR3 protein: CASSPLRGGADTQYF; clone size: many; D gene: -; J gene: TRBJ2-3; V gene: TRBV14
CDR3 DNA: TGTGCCAGCAGCCCGGGGTGGGACAGCCTTGAGTCCTACAATGAGCAGTTCTTC; CDR3 protein: CASSPGWDSLESYNEQFF; clone size: -; D gene: TRBD1; J gene: TRBJ2-1; V gene: TRBV11-2
CDR3 DNA: TGTGCCAGCAGCTTAATGCGGCACACCGGGGAGCTGTTTTTT; CDR3 protein: CASSLMRHTGELFF; clone size: -; D gene: -; J gene: TRBJ2-2; V gene: TRBV7-2
CDR3 DNA: TGTGCCTGGAGCCGACTAGCCAGAAGGTACGAGCAGTACTTC; CDR3 protein: CAWSRLARRYEQYF; clone size: -; D gene: TRBD2; J gene: TRBJ2-7; V gene: TRBV30
CDR3 DNA: TGTGCCAGCAGTCCTACTAAATCCGAGCAGTACTTC; CDR3 protein: CASSPTKSEQYF; clone size: -; D gene: -; J gene: TRBJ2-7; V gene: TRBV28
CDR3 DNA: TGTGCCAGCTCACCGCTCGGTGGGACTAGCGGCACAGATACGCAGTATTTT; CDR3 protein: CASSPLGGTSGTDTQYF; clone size: -; D gene: TRBD2; J gene: TRBJ2-3; V gene: TRBV18
CDR3 DNA: TGCGCCAGCAGCCCAATCGCCCAGGACAGGGGAGAGACCCAGTACTTC; CDR3 protein: CASSPIAQDRGETQYF; clone size: -; D gene: TRBD1; J gene: TRBJ2-5; V gene: TRBV5-1
CDR3 DNA: TGTGCCAGCAGCCAAGTAAAGGGGCGACCCCAGCATTTT; CDR3 protein: CASSQVKGRPQHF; clone size: -; D gene: -; J gene: TRBJ1-5; V gene: TRBV4-2
CDR3 DNA: TGTGCCAGCAGTGGATTGGCCGGAGGTCCCTCCACTGAAGCTTTCTTT; CDR3 protein: CASSGLAGGPSTEAFF; clone size: -; D gene: -; J gene: TRBJ1-1; V gene: TRBV2
CDR3 DNA: TGTGCCAGCAGCGGACGGACTACTATGACAGATACGCAGTATTTT; CDR3 protein: CASSGRTTMTDTQYF; clone size: -; D gene: -; J gene: TRBJ2-3; V gene: TRBV9
CDR3 DNA: TGTGCCACGGGACAGGGTACGAATGAGCAGTTCTTC; CDR3 protein: CATGQGTNEQFF; clone size: -; D gene: TRBD1; J gene: TRBJ2-1; V gene: TRBV19
CDR3 DNA: TGTGCCAGCAGTTTTACGAAGGAGGGGCGGGGGAGTCAGCCCCAGCATTTT; CDR3 protein: CASSFTKEGRGSQPQHF; clone size: -; D gene: -; J gene: TRBJ1-5; V gene: TRBV28
CDR3 DNA: TGTGCCAGCAGCTTGGTAGCAGGGCGGGATGGCTACACCTTC; CDR3 protein: CASSLVAGRDGYTF; clone size: -; D gene: -; J gene: TRBJ1-2; V gene: TRBV5-4